This is a list of T cell receptor beta chains from one sample in a study of graft-versus-host responses after intestinal transplantation. The table came from immunoSEQ multiplex PCR; TCRdb's copy has only in-frame clones and leaves some out. The data hold around 100,000 clones, with around 92% observed a single time. What these receptors recognize is not known. The sequenced sample was unstimulated CD8+ T cells sorted from spleen or lymph node cells, obtained before transplant. The source is a human donor who was the organ donor for an intestinal transplant. Both conserved end residues are part of each CDR3. A D gene is named only where the DNA matches it firmly. The size of a clone is reported for some rows only, either as once, few or many, or as a class for expanded clones.

V gene	clone size	J gene	D gene	CDR3 length	CDR3 DNA	CDR3 protein
TRBV4-1	NA	TRBJ2-7	TRBD2	15	TGCGCCAGCAGCCAAGGTTCTAGCGGGAGCGACGAGCAGTACTTC	CASSQGSSGSDEQYF
TRBV29-1	NA	TRBJ2-5	TRBD2	12	TGCAGCGGGATTAGCGGGAGAGAGACCCAGTACTTC	CSGISGRETQYF
TRBV28	once	TRBJ2-7	TRBD1	14	TGTGCCAGCAGCCGGGACAGGGGGGTCTACGAGCAGTACTTC	CASSRDRGVYEQYF
TRBV7-3	NA	TRBJ1-1	NA	15	TGTGCCAGCAGCTTAAGTGGCAGGGAGAACACTGAAGCTTTCTTT	CASSLSGRENTEAFF
TRBV27	NA	TRBJ2-7	NA	13	TGTGCCAGCAGTTATAGACAGACCTACGAGCAGTACTTC	CASSYRQTYEQYF
TRBV19	NA	TRBJ2-3	NA	13	TGTGCCAGTAGCGGGGCGCCGGGGGATACGCAGTATTTT	CASSGAPGDTQYF
TRBV23-1	NA	TRBJ2-2	TRBD2	17	TGCGCCAGCAGTCCGCGGGGACTAGCGGGGAACACCGGGGAGCTGTTTTTT	CASSPRGLAGNTGELFF
TRBV27	NA	TRBJ2-1	TRBD1	15	TGTGCCAGCAGTTCCCTGGACAGGGGTTGGAATGAGCAGTTCTTC	CASSSLDRGWNEQFF
TRBV18	NA	TRBJ2-7	TRBD2	14	TGTGCCAGCTCACCAGCTAGCGGCTCCTACGAGCAGTACTTC	CASSPASGSYEQYF
TRBV29-1	NA	TRBJ2-3	TRBD2	17	TGCAGCGTTGAAGAAGCCTCGCCGGCGGGAGTTTCAGATACGCAGTATTTT	CSVEEASPAGVSDTQYF
TRBV5-5	NA	TRBJ2-1	NA	14	TGTGCCAGCAGCAGGGACACCCCCTACAATGAGCAGTTCTTC	CASSRDTPYNEQFF
TRBV5-4	NA	TRBJ2-5	TRBD2	16	TGTGCCAGCAGCTTACGGCGGGAGATGGGTAGGGAGACCCAGTACTTC	CASSLRREMGRETQYF
TRBV5-1	NA	TRBJ1-1	NA	16	TGCGCCAGCAGCTTAAGCCAGATCCAGCGGAACACTGAAGCTTTCTTT	CASSLSQIQRNTEAFF
TRBV6-1	NA	TRBJ2-7	NA	14	TGTGCCAGCAGTGATGGACCTCTCCCCTACGAGCAGTACTTC	CASSDGPLPYEQYF
TRBV9	NA	TRBJ2-3	TRBD2	15	TGTGCCAGCAGCGTAGAAGCGGGAGACACAGATACGCAGTATTTT	CASSVEAGDTDTQYF
TRBV2	once	TRBJ2-7	NA	16	TGTGCCAGCACCCTGGGGTACAGGGACCTTAAGGACGAGCAGTACTTC	CASTLGYRDLKDEQYF
TRBV28	NA	TRBJ2-5	TRBD1	14	TGTGCCAGCAGCCGGGACAGGGTAAAAGAGACCCAGTACTTC	CASSRDRVKETQYF
TRBV7-2	NA	TRBJ1-1	NA	17	TGTGCCAGCAGCCCGGAGGGGCTGTACAGGGCCCACCCTGAAGCTTTCTTT	CASSPEGLYRAHPEAFF
TRBV6-4	NA	TRBJ2-5	NA	13	TGTGCCAGCAGTGAAGGGATAGCAGAGACCCAGTACTTC	CASSEGIAETQYF
TRBV6-5	NA	TRBJ2-6	NA	15	TGTGCCAGCAGTTGGGAACGATCTGGGGCCAACGTCCTGACTTTC	CASSWERSGANVLTF
TRBV27	NA	TRBJ2-7	TRBD2	14	TGTGCCAGCAGTGCCGGGACTAGTTCGTACGAGCAGTACTTC	CASSAGTSSYEQYF
TRBV7-6	NA	TRBJ2-3	NA	17	TGTGCCAGCAGCTCGACCTTGGTGGGAGCGGTGTTTGATACGCAGTATTTT	CASSSTLVGAVFDTQYF
TRBV27	NA	TRBJ1-6	TRBD1	15	TGTGCCAGCAGTTTATCACAGGGGATACACTCACCCCTCCACTTT	CASSLSQGIHSPLHF
TRBV9	NA	TRBJ1-3	NA	15	TGTGCCAGCAGCGAGTCGGGGGGCTCTGGAAACACCATATATTTT	CASSESGGSGNTIYF
TRBV28	NA	TRBJ2-7	TRBD2	19	TGTGCCAGCAGCCCCACTGCCGGGACTAGCGGGCCTGGATGGTACGAGCAGTACTTC	CASSPTAGTSGPGWYEQYF
TRBV6-1	NA	TRBJ2-7	NA	11	TGTGCCAGCCTTAGCGGCTACGAGCAGTACTTC	CASLSGYEQYF
TRBV27	NA	TRBJ1-2	TRBD1	14	TGTGCCAGCAGTACTACAGGGGATAACTATGGCTACACCTTC	CASSTTGDNYGYTF
TRBV15	NA	TRBJ1-1	TRBD1	15	TGTGCCACCCGGGAGGACAGGGCCTTAAACACTGAAGCTTTCTTT	CATREDRALNTEAFF
TRBV19	once	TRBJ1-5	NA	14	TGTGCCAGTAGTATCGTGCCCTACAATCAGCCCCAGCATTTT	CASSIVPYNQPQHF
TRBV30	NA	TRBJ2-5	NA	13	TGTGCCTGGAGTGTTATAGACCAAGAGACCCAGTACTTC	CAWSVIDQETQYF
TRBV4-1	once	TRBJ2-1	NA	15	TGCGCCAGCAGCCACCTGACTAGTGGTGGGCATGAGCAGTTCTTC	CASSHLTSGGHEQFF
TRBV5-1	NA	TRBJ2-4	NA	15	TGCGCCAGCAGCTTGGCCGAGAATACCAAAAACATTCAGTACTTC	CASSLAENTKNIQYF
TRBV2	NA	TRBJ2-7	TRBD2	16	TGTGCCAGCAGTGCACCGCCTAGCGGGAGTACATACGAGCAGTACTTC	CASSAPPSGSTYEQYF
TRBV6-5	NA	TRBJ1-1	NA	15	TGTGCCAGCAGCCCGCCCAGGAACTTGAACACTGAAGCTTTCTTT	CASSPPRNLNTEAFF
TRBV4-1	NA	TRBJ2-3	TRBD2	18	TGCGCCAGCAGCATGCCCGCAGGACACGGACTAGCAACAGATACGCAGTATTTT	CASSMPAGHGLATDTQYF
TRBV11-2	NA	TRBJ1-3	NA	16	TGTGCCAGCAGCCCGAGGTGGGGGCGTTCTGGAAACACCATATATTTT	CASSPRWGRSGNTIYF
TRBV13	NA	TRBJ1-5	NA	13	TGTGCCAGCAGCTTAGTCGGGAATCAGCCCCAGCATTTT	CASSLVGNQPQHF
TRBV10-3	few	TRBJ2-7	NA	13	TGTGCCATCAGTGATACGAGTTTGGGCGAGCAGTACTTC	CAISDTSLGEQYF
TRBV30	NA	TRBJ2-7	NA	12	TGTGCCTGGAACAGGGACACCTACGAGCAGTACTTC	CAWNRDTYEQYF
TRBV9	NA	TRBJ1-1	NA	14	TGTGCCAGCAGCGTAGCCCTAGGGGGCACTGAAGCTTTCTTT	CASSVALGGTEAFF
TRBV7-2	NA	TRBJ2-7	NA	17	TGTGCCAGCAGCGGGGAATTGACAGCAGTTTCCCCCTACGAGCAGTACTTC	CASSGELTAVSPYEQYF
TRBV7-8	NA	TRBJ1-1	NA	13	TGTGCCAGCAGCCTTCTGGCTGGGACTGAAGCTTTCTTT	CASSLLAGTEAFF
TRBV27	NA	TRBJ2-3	NA	17	TGTGCCAGCAGTTTTGCAGGGGTGCCTTATCGAACAGATACGCAGTATTTT	CASSFAGVPYRTDTQYF
TRBV7-8	once	TRBJ2-5	TRBD1	14	TGTGCCAGCAGGGGACAGTCGCCTCAAGAGACCCAGTACTTC	CASRGQSPQETQYF
TRBV27	NA	TRBJ1-4	NA	15	TGTGCCAGCAGTTCTATTTCATCAACTAATGAAAAACTGTTTTTT	CASSSISSTNEKLFF
TRBV6-5	NA	TRBJ2-5	NA	14	TGTGCCAGCAGTGAAGGGCAGCTACAAGAGACCCAGTACTTC	CASSEGQLQETQYF
TRBV5-8	NA	TRBJ2-1	TRBD2	16	TGTGCCAGCAGCTTCCTAGCGGGGACATCTTGGGATGAGCAGTTCTTC	CASSFLAGTSWDEQFF
TRBV5-4	NA	TRBJ2-1	TRBD2	14	TGTGCCAGCAGCACCGGGACTAGTCTCAATGAGCAGTTCTTC	CASSTGTSLNEQFF
TRBV6-1	NA	TRBJ2-3	NA	14	TGTGCCAGCAGTGAATTTCCGGAGGGAGATACGCAGTATTTT	CASSEFPEGDTQYF
TRBV13	NA	TRBJ2-1	NA	13	TGTGCCAGCAGCTTCCCGGAATACAATGAGCAGTTCTTC	CASSFPEYNEQFF
TRBV5-1	NA	TRBJ1-2	TRBD1	20	TGCGCCAGCAGCCCGTGGGGGCAGGGGGGGCCAGTTGACTCCAACTATGGCTACACCTTC	CASSPWGQGGPVDSNYGYTF